The T cell receptor beta chain described here comes from a study of T-cell memory formation after mild COVID-19. This clonotype appeared a few times. V lost 2 bases to trimming and J lost 4 bases, with 15 bases between them. This CDR3 contains 16 residues. Per the germline V gene, CDR1 is SGHTA and CDR2 is FQGNSA. TCRdb re-derived calls from the 5' RACE reads in MiXCR, one entry per CDR3 protein. Of some 210,000 distinct CDR3 sequences listed, about 10% are singletons. The sequence was obtained from a man between 18 and 35 years old who had mild COVID-19 (a few samples of this study predate the infection). Cell type and time point are not known. Sequencing input: PBMCs or a T cell subset sorted from them (not recorded which). The rearrangement links TRBV7-2 to TRBJ2-1; tentative D call: TRBD2 (7 bases). CDR3 sequence (DNA): TGTGCCAGCAGCTTAAGGATGGCGGGGGCTTACAATGAGCAGTTCTTC. Translated, it gives CASSLRMAGAYNEQFF.